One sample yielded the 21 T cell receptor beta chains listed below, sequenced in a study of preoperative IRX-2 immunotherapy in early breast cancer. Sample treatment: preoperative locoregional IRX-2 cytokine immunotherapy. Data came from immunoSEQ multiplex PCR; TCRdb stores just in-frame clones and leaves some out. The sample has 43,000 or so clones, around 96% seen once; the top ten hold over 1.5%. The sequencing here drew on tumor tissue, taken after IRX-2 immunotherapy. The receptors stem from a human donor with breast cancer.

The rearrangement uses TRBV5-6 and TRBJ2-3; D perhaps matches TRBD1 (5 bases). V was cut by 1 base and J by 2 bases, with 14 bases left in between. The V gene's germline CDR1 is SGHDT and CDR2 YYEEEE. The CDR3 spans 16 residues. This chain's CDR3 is CASSLTVLRDTDTQYF. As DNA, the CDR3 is TGTGCCAGCAGCTTGACTGTACTCAGGGACACAGATACGCAGTATTTT.

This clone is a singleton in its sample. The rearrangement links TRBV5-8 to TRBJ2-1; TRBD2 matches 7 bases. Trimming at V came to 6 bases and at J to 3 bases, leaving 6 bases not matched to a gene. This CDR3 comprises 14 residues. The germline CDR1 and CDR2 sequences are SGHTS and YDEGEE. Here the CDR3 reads CASKWLAVYNEQFF. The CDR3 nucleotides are TGTGCCAGCAAGTGGCTAGCGGTCTACAATGAGCAGTTCTTC.

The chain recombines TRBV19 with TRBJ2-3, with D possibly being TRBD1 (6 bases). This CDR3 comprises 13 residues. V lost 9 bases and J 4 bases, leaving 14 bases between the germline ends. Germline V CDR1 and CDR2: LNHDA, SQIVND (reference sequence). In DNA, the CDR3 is TGTGCCAGCGTACAGGGTGGGGCAGATACGCAGTATTTT. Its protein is CASVQGGADTQYF.

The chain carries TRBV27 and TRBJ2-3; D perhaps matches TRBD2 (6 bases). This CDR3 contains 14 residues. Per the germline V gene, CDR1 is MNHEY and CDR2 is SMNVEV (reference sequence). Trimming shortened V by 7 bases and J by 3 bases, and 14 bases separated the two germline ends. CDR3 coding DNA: TGTGCCAGCACCGAGCGGGCCGGGACAGATACGCAGTATTTT. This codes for CASTERAGTDTQYF.

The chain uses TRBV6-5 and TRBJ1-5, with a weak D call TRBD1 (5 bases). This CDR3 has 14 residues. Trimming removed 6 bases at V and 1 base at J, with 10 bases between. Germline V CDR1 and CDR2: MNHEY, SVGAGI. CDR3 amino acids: CASSLDRSNQPQHF. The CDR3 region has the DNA TGTGCCAGCAGCCTAGACAGAAGCAATCAGCCCCAGCATTTT.

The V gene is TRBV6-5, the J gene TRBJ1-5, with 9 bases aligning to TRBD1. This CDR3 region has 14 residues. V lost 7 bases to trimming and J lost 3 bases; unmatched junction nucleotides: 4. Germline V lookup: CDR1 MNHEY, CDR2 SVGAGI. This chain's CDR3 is CASKRDRDNQPQHF. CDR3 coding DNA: TGTGCCAGCAAGAGGGACAGGGACAATCAGCCCCAGCATTTT.

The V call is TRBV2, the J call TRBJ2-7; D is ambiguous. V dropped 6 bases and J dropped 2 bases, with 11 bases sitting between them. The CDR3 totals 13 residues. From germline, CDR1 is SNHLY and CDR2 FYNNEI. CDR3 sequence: CASSQALAYEQYF. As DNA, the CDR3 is TGTGCCAGCAGCCAGGCCCTGGCCTACGAGCAGTACTTC.

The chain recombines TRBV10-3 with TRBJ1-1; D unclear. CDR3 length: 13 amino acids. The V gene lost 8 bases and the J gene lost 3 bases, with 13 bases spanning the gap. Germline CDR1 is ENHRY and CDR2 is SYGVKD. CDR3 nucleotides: TGTGCCATCGCAATTTCCAAGGACACTGAAGCTTTCTTT. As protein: CAIAISKDTEAFF.

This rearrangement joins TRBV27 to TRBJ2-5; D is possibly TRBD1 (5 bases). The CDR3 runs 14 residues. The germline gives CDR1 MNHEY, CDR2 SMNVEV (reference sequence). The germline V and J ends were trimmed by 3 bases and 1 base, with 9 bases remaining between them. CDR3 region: CASSFQQGQETQYF. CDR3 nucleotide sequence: TGTGCCAGCAGTTTCCAGCAGGGCCAAGAGACCCAGTACTTC.

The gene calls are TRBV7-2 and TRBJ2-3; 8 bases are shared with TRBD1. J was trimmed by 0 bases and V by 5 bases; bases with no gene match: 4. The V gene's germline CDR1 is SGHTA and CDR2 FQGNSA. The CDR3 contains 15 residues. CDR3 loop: CASSTTGGSTDTQYF. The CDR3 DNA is TGTGCCAGCAGCACTACAGGGGGGAGCACAGATACGCAGTATTTT.

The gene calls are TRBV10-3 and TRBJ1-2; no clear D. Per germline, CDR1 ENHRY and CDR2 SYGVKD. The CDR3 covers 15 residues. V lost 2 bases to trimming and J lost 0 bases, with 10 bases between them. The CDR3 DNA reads TGTGCCATCAGTGAGGAGGTCCTGACTAACTATGGCTACACCTTC. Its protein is CAISEEVLTNYGYTF.

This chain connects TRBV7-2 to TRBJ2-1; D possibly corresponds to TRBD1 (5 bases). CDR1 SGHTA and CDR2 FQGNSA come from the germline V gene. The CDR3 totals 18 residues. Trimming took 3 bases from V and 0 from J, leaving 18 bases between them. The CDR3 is CASSLWWGQTSSYNEQFF. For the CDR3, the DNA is TGTGCCAGCAGCTTGTGGTGGGGCCAAACGAGCTCCTACAATGAGCAGTTCTTC.

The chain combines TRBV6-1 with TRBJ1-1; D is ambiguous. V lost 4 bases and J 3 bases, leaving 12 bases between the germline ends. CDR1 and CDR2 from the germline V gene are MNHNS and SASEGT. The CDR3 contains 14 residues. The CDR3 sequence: CASSVGRWDTEAFF. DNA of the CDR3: TGTGCCAGCAGTGTGGGCAGGTGGGACACTGAAGCTTTCTTT.

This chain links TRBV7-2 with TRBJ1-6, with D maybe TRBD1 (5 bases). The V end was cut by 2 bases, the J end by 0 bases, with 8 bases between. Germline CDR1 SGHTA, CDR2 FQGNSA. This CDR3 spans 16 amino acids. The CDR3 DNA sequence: TGTGCCAGCAGCTTACAGGGTGGCTCCTATAATTCACCCCTCCACTTT. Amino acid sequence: CASSLQGGSYNSPLHF.

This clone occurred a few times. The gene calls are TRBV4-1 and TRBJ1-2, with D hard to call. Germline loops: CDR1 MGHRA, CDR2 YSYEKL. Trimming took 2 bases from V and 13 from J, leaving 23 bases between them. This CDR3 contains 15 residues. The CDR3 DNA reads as TGCGCCAGCAGCCAATTTAATTTAAAGGGATTCAGATGCACCTTC. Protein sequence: CASSQFNLKGFRCTF.

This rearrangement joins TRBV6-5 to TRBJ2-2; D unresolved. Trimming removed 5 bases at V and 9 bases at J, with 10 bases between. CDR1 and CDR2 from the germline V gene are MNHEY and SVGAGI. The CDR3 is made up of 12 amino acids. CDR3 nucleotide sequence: TGTGCCAGCAGTCTACCTGGAAGGGAGCTGTTTTTT. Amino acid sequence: CASSLPGRELFF.

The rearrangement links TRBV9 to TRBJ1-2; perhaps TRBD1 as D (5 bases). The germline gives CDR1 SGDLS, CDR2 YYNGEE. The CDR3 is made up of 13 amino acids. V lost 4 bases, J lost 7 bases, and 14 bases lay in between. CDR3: CASSPLGRGGYTF. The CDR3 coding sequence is TGTGCCAGCAGCCCCCTTGGGAGGGGTGGCTACACCTTC. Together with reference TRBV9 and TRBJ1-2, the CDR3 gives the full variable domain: DSGVTQTPKHLITATGQRVTLRCSPRSGDLSVYWYQQSLDQGLQFLIQYYNGEERAKGNILERFSAQQFPDLHSELNLSSLELGDSALYFCASSPLGRGGYTFGSGTRLTVV.

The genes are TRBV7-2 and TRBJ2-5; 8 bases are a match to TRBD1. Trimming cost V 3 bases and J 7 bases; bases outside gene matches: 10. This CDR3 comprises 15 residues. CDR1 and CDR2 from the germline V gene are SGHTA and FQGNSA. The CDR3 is CASSFFRGRGGTQYF. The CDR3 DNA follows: TGTGCCAGCAGCTTTTTCAGGGGGCGAGGAGGGACCCAGTACTTC.

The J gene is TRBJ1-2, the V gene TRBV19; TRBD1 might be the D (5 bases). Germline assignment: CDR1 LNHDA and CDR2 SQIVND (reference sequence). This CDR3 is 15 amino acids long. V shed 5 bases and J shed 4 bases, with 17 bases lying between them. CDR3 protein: CASSPQTGTFYGYTF. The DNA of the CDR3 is TGTGCCAGTAGTCCCCAAACCGGGACTTTCTATGGCTACACCTTC.

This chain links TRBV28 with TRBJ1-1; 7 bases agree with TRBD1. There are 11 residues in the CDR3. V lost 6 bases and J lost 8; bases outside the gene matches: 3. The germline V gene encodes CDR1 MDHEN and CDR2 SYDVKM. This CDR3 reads CASSLQGEAFF. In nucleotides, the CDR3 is TGTGCCAGCAGCTTACAGGGGGAAGCTTTCTTT.

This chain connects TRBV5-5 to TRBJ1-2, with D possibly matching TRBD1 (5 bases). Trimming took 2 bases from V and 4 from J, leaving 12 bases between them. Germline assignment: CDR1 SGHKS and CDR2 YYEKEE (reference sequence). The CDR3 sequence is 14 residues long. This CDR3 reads CASSLGTGSYGYTF. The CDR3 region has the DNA TGTGCCAGCAGCTTAGGGACCGGGAGCTATGGCTACACCTTC.